Below, 2 T cell receptor beta chains from the same sample are listed, as sequenced in a study of blood T cell repertoires in COVID-19. Method: immunoSEQ multiplex PCR; TCRdb's copy keeps in-frame clones and lacks some. In the table there are some 250,000 clones, approximately 85% of which are singletons. Sequenced material: PBMCs or T cells enriched from blood (not recorded which). Receptors originate from a woman aged 45-65 years who had recovered from COVID-19.

The gene calls are TRBV28 and TRBJ2-6; D remains unclear. The CDR3 runs 16 residues. V shed 4 bases and J shed 1 base, with 11 bases lying between them. CDR1 MDHEN and CDR2 SYDVKM come from the germline V gene. CDR3 in DNA: TGTGCCAGCAGTTCAACTTTCTTATCTGGGGCCAACGTCCTGACTTTC. It translates to CASSSTFLSGANVLTF. Full variable domain (missing parts from reference TRBV28 and TRBJ2-6): DVKVTQSSRYLVKRTGEKVFLECVQDMDHENMFWYRQDPGLGLRLIYFSYDVKMKEKGDIPEGYSVSREKKERFSLILESASTNQTSMYLCASSSTFLSGANVLTFGAGSRLTVL.

This clone came up a few times. The genes are TRBV9 and TRBJ2-4, with TRBD2 matching 9 bases. In germline, CDR1 is SGDLS, CDR2 YYNGEE. The CDR3 is 19 amino acids. V shed 4 bases and J 3 bases; nucleotides not matched to a gene: 17. CDR3 in amino acids: CASSPLPGLATVGKNIQYF. CDR3 DNA: TGTGCCAGCAGCCCACTACCGGGACTAGCTACGGTCGGCAAAAACATTCAGTACTTC.